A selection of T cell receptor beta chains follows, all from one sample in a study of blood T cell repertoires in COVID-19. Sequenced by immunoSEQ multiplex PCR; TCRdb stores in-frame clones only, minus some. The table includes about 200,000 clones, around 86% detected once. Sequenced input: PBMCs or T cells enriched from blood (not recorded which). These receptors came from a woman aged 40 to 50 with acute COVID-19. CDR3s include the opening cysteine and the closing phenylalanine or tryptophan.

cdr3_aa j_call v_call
CASSRDRESYNEQFF TRBJ2-1 TRBV7-2
CAPERWQFF TRBJ2-1 TRBV23-1
CASTRWRGTEAFF TRBJ1-1 TRBV19
CASCAGQGRSDTEAFF TRBJ1-1 TRBV27
CASTGGGSFYGYTF TRBJ1-2 TRBV5-6
CASSEEQGAGQPQHF TRBJ1-5 TRBV2
CASSYLTGALNYGYTF TRBJ1-2 TRBV27
CASSEAGGGLAGSYEQYF TRBJ2-7 TRBV6-1
CAWSREGANYGYTF TRBJ1-2 TRBV30
CASSLGQGASPLHF TRBJ1-6 TRBV28
CAIRDPGLAGEGETQYF TRBJ2-5 TRBV10-3
CASSSPSVETQYF TRBJ2-5 TRBV28
CASSPLSGEDSPLHF TRBJ1-6 TRBV18
CASGLVPGALNEQYF TRBJ2-7 TRBV12-5
CASSVDRTNQPQHF TRBJ1-5 TRBV7-2
CASSPGGRDALGQYF TRBJ2-5 TRBV7-2
CASRMDKYTGELFF TRBJ2-2 TRBV6-5
CASMTGNYGYTF TRBJ1-2 TRBV30
CASSVNWDFTYEQYF TRBJ2-7 TRBV9
CASSYSMGQGNEQYF TRBJ2-7 TRBV6-2/TRBV6-3
CAITGDLNQPQHF TRBJ1-5 TRBV10-3
CASTPRGQGATQPQHF TRBJ1-5 TRBV28
CASSRLGEADTQYF TRBJ2-3 TRBV28
CASSAASGYNEQFF TRBJ2-1 TRBV7-2